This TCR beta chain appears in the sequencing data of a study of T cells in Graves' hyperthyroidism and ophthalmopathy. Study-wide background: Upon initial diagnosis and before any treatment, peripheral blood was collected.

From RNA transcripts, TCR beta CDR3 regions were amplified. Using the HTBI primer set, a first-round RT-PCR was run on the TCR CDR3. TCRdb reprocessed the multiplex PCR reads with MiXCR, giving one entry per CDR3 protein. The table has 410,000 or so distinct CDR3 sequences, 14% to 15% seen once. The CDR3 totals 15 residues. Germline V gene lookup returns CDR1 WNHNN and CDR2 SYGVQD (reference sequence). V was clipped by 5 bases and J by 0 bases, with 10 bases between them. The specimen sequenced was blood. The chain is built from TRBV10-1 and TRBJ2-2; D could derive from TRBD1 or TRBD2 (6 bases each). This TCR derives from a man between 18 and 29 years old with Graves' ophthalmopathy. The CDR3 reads CASSYGGANTGELFF. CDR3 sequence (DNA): TGCGCCAGCAGTTACGGGGGCGCGAACACCGGGGAGCTGTTTTTT.